The 23 T cell receptor beta chains presented below share a single source sample, sequenced in a study of CD8 T cells in Susac syndrome. Random hexamers were used to reverse transcribe an amount of about 0.45 to 1 ug RNA. One entry per CDR3 protein, called by TCRdb with MiXCR from the immunoSEQ multiplex PCR reads. The table shows a few hundred thousand distinct CDR3 sequences, with roughly 90% occurring only once. The material sequenced was CD8+ T cells from PBMCs. These receptors were obtained from a human donor with multiple sclerosis.

The rearrangement joins TRBV19 to TRBJ2-7; 7 positions agree with TRBD2. Germline trimming cut 5 bases from V and 3 bases from J; bases unmatched to any gene: 7. Germline V gene data show CDR1 as LNHDA and CDR2 as SQIVND (reference sequence). The CDR3 is made up of 14 amino acids. CDR3 in DNA: TGTGCCAGTAGTTTCCCTGGCGGGAGCTACGAGCAGTACTTC. This encodes CASSFPGGSYEQYF.

The chain uses TRBV19 and TRBJ1-2; D is perhaps TRBD1 (5 bases). The CDR3 loop spans 16 amino acids. Germline V gene data show CDR1 as LNHDA and CDR2 as SQIVND (reference sequence). V lost 0 bases and J 3 bases, leaving 14 bases between the germline ends. CDR3: CASSIESQGAHYGYTF. The CDR3 bases are TGTGCCAGTAGTATAGAATCCCAGGGAGCCCACTATGGCTACACCTTC. The complete variable domain, with remaining parts taken from reference TRBV19 and TRBJ1-2, reads DGGITQSPKYLFRKEGQNVTLSCEQNLNHDAMYWYRQDPGQGLRLIYYSQIVNDFQKGDIAEGYSVSREKKESFPLTVTSAQKNPTAFYLCASSIESQGAHYGYTFGSGTRLTVV.

CDR3 region: CASSVREDKNIQYF. The CDR3 DNA reads as TGTGCCAGCAGCGTACGGGAGGACAAAAACATTCAGTACTTC. V and J are TRBV9 and TRBJ2-4; 7 bases agree with TRBD2. The V gene end was trimmed by 1 base and the J gene end by 3 bases; junction bases not matched to a gene: 1. Germline V gene data show CDR1 as SGDLS and CDR2 as YYNGEE. The CDR3 is made up of 14 amino acids.

This chain joins TRBV15 and TRBJ2-1, with TRBD2 as a possible D gene (6 bases). Between the trimmed V and J ends, which lost 0 bases and 5 bases, there was a span of 11 bases. Germline values: CDR1 LNHNV, CDR2 YYDKDF (reference sequence). The length of the CDR3 is 15 residues. The DNA for the CDR3 is TGTGCCACCAGCAGAGACGCGGGGCGAGACAATGAGCAGTTCTTC. Its protein is CATSRDAGRDNEQFF. Based on the CDR3 plus reference TRBV15 and TRBJ2-1, the full variable domain is DAMVIQNPRYQVTQFGKPVTLSCSQTLNHNVMYWYQQKSSQAPKLLFHYYDKDFNNEADTPDNFQSRRPNTSFCFLDIRSPGLGDTAMYLCATSRDAGRDNEQFFGPGTRLTVL.

The CDR3 DNA reads as TGCGCCAGCAGCAAAAGACAGGAAAGCTCCTACAATGAGCAGTTCTTC. This translates into CASSKRQESSYNEQFF. V usage is TRBV5-1 and J usage is TRBJ2-1, with D possibly matching TRBD1 (6 bases). Germline-derived CDR1 and CDR2 are SGHRS and YFSETQ. The CDR3 has 16 amino acids. V was trimmed by 4 bases and J by 0 bases, leaving 14 bases between them.

The rearrangement uses TRBV6-6 and TRBJ2-7, with a tentative D call TRBD2 (6 bases). Germline CDR1 and CDR2: MNHNY and SVGAGI (reference sequence). Trimming removed 7 bases from V and 2 bases from J, with 15 bases in between. The CDR3 sequence is 14 residues long. The CDR3 region has the DNA TGTGCCAGCACCTCCTGGGAGGAGGCCTACGAGCAGTACTTC. It yields the protein CASTSWEEAYEQYF.

The chain is built from TRBV25-1 and TRBJ1-2; D is perhaps TRBD1 (5 bases). The CDR3 consists of 15 residues. Germline values: CDR1 MGHDK, CDR2 SYGVNS. V shed 1 base and J shed 5 bases, with 14 bases lying between them. CDR3 nucleotides: TGTGCCAGCAGTGAATTGGGGACGCATGCTTATGGCTACACCTTC. This gives the protein CASSELGTHAYGYTF.

DNA for the CDR3: TGTGCCTGGAGTGAAGGCCAAGCCGGGAACTCTGGAAACACCATATATTTT. This translates into CAWSEGQAGNSGNTIYF. The rearrangement joins TRBV30 to TRBJ1-3; D not certain. This CDR3 comprises 17 residues. Germline V gene lookup returns CDR1 GTSNPN and CDR2 SVGIG (reference sequence). Trimming cost V 1 base and J 0 bases, with 16 bases left between them. The variable domain in full, with the rest retrieved from reference TRBV30 and TRBJ1-3, is SQTIHQWPATLVQPVGSPLSLECTVEGTSNPNLYWYRQAAGRGLQLLFYSVGIGQISSEVPQNLSASRPQDRQFILSSKKLLLSDSGFYLCAWSEGQAGNSGNTIYFGEGSWLTVV.

The genes are TRBV7-6 and TRBJ2-3; 7 nucleotides match TRBD2. V lost 5 bases, J lost 8 bases, and 10 bases stayed unmatched. This CDR3 region has 14 residues. CDR1 is SGHVS, CDR2 FNYEAQ, per germline. DNA of the CDR3: TGTGCCAGCAGCCCCCCACCGGGGAGGGGTACGCAGTATTTT. Its translation: CASSPPPGRGTQYF. The full variable domain, completed using reference TRBV7-6 and TRBJ2-3, is GAGVSQSPRYKVTKRGQDVALRCDPISGHVSLYWYRQALGQGPEFLTYFNYEAQQDKSGLPNDRFSAERPEGSISTLTIQRTEQRDSAMYRCASSPPPGRGTQYFGPGTRLTVL.

The chain is built from TRBV2 and TRBJ2-7; D is ambiguous. Germline assignment: CDR1 SNHLY and CDR2 FYNNEI. CDR3 length equals 10 residues. Trimming left V 3 bases short and J 7 bases short, with 4 bases between. CDR3 amino acids: CASSEPEQYF. Here the CDR3 DNA reads TGTGCCAGCAGTGAGCCAGAGCAGTACTTC.

The chain is built from TRBV9 and TRBJ1-2; the D is unclear. Trimming removed 4 bases from V and 6 bases from J, with 16 bases in between. The germline V gene encodes CDR1 SGDLS and CDR2 YYNGEE. The CDR3 contains 14 residues. The CDR3 region has the DNA TGTGCCAGCAGCACTCCTTCGGGAATCGATGGCTACACCTTC. Translating gives CASSTPSGIDGYTF. The variable domain in full, completed from reference TRBV9 and TRBJ1-2, reads DSGVTQTPKHLITATGQRVTLRCSPRSGDLSVYWYQQSLDQGLQFLIQYYNGEERAKGNILERFSAQQFPDLHSELNLSSLELGDSALYFCASSTPSGIDGYTFGSGTRLTVV.

The sample holds one count of this clonotype. This rearrangement joins TRBV7-9 to TRBJ1-5, with unresolved D. Between the trimmed V and J ends, which lost 8 bases and 2 bases, there was a span of 10 bases. The CDR3 length is 13 residues. Per germline, CDR1 SEHNR and CDR2 FQNEAQ (reference sequence). The CDR3 spells CASGQFGNQPQHF. The CDR3 DNA is TGTGCCAGCGGGCAGTTTGGCAATCAGCCCCAGCATTTT.

The V and J genes are TRBV30 and TRBJ1-5; TRBD1 agrees at 7 bases. Germline-derived CDR1 and CDR2 are GTSNPN and SVGIG (reference sequence). V trimming: 1 base; J trimming: 3 bases; junction bases outside the gene matches: 3. The CDR3 spans 14 residues. CDR3 amino acids: CAWSGGTANQPQHF. The CDR3 region has the DNA TGTGCCTGGAGTGGGGGGACAGCCAATCAGCCCCAGCATTTT.

This sequence joins TRBV3-1 and TRBJ2-1; TRBD1 or TRBD2 may be the D gene (5 bases each). The germline CDR1 and CDR2 sequences are LGHDT and YNNKEL (reference sequence). CDR3 length: 16 amino acids. The V end was cut by 1 base, the J end by 3 bases, with 13 bases between. CDR3 DNA: TGTGCCAGCAGCCAAGGAGGACGTGGGGGCTACAATGAGCAGTTCTTC. This sequence encodes CASSQGGRGGYNEQFF.

The chain combines TRBV7-6 with TRBJ2-1; D perhaps matches TRBD2 (6 bases). Germline V CDR1 and CDR2: SGHVS, FNYEAQ. The CDR3 is 16 amino acids. Trimming left V 1 base short and J 8 bases short, with 18 bases between. CDR3 region: CASSLVGGAPPDEQFF. CDR3 nucleotide sequence: TGTGCCAGCAGCTTAGTTGGAGGGGCCCCTCCGGATGAGCAGTTCTTC.

This clonotype came up once. The genes are TRBV7-2 and TRBJ1-1; 7 positions agree with TRBD1. The CDR3 has 17 amino acids. J gave up 3 bases and V 7 bases, and 17 bases lay outside the gene matches. Germline-derived CDR1 and CDR2 are SGHTA and FQGNSA. DNA for the CDR3: TGTGCCAGCACCTCAGACAGGGCCTACATGGGGGACACTGAAGCTTTCTTT. It specifies CASTSDRAYMGDTEAFF.

The chain carries TRBV20-1 and TRBJ2-7; perhaps TRBD2 as D (6 bases). This CDR3 region has 15 residues. Trimming took off 0 bases at V and 0 bases at J, with 12 bases between the two ends. Germline values: CDR1 DFQATT, CDR2 SNEGSKA (reference sequence). DNA for the CDR3: TGCAGTGCTAGAGATGAGGAGGGGCCCTCCTACGAGCAGTACTTC. Translating gives CSARDEEGPSYEQYF.

This chain connects TRBV11-3 to TRBJ2-7, with 7 positions matching TRBD1. The CDR3 has 16 amino acids. Trimming cost V 0 bases and J 0 bases; bases outside gene matches: 5. The germline V gene has CDR1 SGHNT and CDR2 YENEEA. The CDR3 region is CASSLDLQGFSYEQYF. DNA of the CDR3: TGTGCCAGCAGCTTAGATCTACAGGGGTTCTCCTACGAGCAGTACTTC. Using reference TRBV11-3 and TRBJ2-7 for the parts outside the CDR3, the full variable domain is EAGVVQSPRYKIIEKKQPVAFWCNPISGHNTLYWYLQNLGQGPELLIRYENEEAVDDSQLPKDRFSAERLKGVDSTLKIQPAELGDSAVYLCASSLDLQGFSYEQYFGPGTRLTVT.

The chain joins TRBV13 to TRBJ1-1; the D is unclear. Germline CDR1 and CDR2: PRHDT and FYEKMQ (reference sequence). CDR3 length equals 12 residues. Trimming removed 0 bases at V and 7 bases at J, with 6 bases between. In nucleotides, the CDR3 is TGTGCCAGCAGCTTAGGCCGATTTGAAGCTTTCTTT. This encodes CASSLGRFEAFF.

The chain recombines TRBV7-2 with TRBJ2-7; D gene ambiguous. V gave up 5 bases and J gave up 0 bases, with 11 bases separating them. This CDR3 is 14 amino acids long. Germline-derived CDR1 and CDR2 are SGHTA and FQGNSA. CDR3 sequence: CASSPFPGSYEQYF. Written as DNA, the CDR3 is TGTGCCAGCAGCCCGTTCCCGGGCTCCTACGAGCAGTACTTC.

The chain links TRBV19 to TRBJ1-2, with D uncertain. CDR1 LNHDA and CDR2 SQIVND come from the germline V gene (reference sequence). There are 16 residues in the CDR3. Trimming removed 3 bases at V and 6 bases at J, with 20 bases between. In DNA form, the CDR3 reads TGTGCCAGTAGTATGGGTAGAATGCCCTCTTTAGATGGCTACACCTTC. As protein: CASSMGRMPSLDGYTF.

The V call is TRBV2, the J call TRBJ2-1; TRBD2 matches 8 bases. Trimming removed 7 bases from V and 4 bases from J; junction bases left unmatched: 6. The CDR3 loop spans 14 amino acids. The germline CDR1 and CDR2 sequences are SNHLY and FYNNEI. Here the CDR3 reads CASIGKRGYNEQFF. CDR3 coding DNA: TGTGCCAGCATCGGTAAGCGGGGGTACAATGAGCAGTTCTTC.

The chain combines TRBV6-1 with TRBJ1-6; TRBD1 might be the D (5 bases). This CDR3 is built from 14 residues. V was trimmed by 2 bases and J by 14 bases, leaving 16 bases between them. The germline V gene has CDR1 MNHNS and CDR2 SASEGT. CDR3: CASSETDSPVSLHF. The CDR3 DNA reads as TGTGCCAGCAGTGAAACAGACAGCCCCGTCTCCCTCCACTTT.